This TCR beta chain is drawn from a study of CD8 T cells in Susac syndrome. Germline V gene data show CDR1 as SGHRS and CDR2 as YFSETQ. The CDR3 is 14 residues long. Germline trimming cut 5 bases from V and 7 bases from J; bases unmatched to any gene: 4. After extraction with the RNeasy kit, about 0.45 to 1 ug of the RNA was reverse transcribed using random hexamers. With immunoSEQ multiplex PCR, TCR beta CDR3 was amplified across 54 Vbeta and 13 Jbeta. TCRdb used MiXCR to reprocess the immunoSEQ multiplex PCR reads, holding one entry per CDR3 protein. The sample consists of around 160,000 distinct CDR3 sequences, 93% of them appearing once.

The chain has TRBV5-1 and TRBJ1-6; 9 bases are a match to TRBD1. This receptor was obtained from a human donor in good health. Sequenced input: CD4+ T cells from PBMCs. The CDR3 is CASSRDRENSPLHF. CDR3 sequence (DNA): TGCGCCAGCAGTCGGGACAGGGAGAATTCACCCCTCCACTTT.